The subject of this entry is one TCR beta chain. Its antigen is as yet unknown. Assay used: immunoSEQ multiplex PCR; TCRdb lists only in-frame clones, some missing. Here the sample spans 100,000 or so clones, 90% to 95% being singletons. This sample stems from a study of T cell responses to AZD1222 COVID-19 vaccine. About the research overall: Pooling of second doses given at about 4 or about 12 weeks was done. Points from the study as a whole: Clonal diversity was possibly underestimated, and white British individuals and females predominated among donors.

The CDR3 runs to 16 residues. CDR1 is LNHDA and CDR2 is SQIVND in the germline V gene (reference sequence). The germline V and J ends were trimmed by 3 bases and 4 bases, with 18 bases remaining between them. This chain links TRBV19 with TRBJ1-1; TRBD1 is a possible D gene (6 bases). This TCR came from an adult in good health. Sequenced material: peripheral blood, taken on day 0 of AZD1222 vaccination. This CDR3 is CASSMRGGRSGTEAFF. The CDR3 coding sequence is TGTGCCAGTAGTATGAGGGGGGGGAGGTCAGGCACTGAAGCTTTCTTT.